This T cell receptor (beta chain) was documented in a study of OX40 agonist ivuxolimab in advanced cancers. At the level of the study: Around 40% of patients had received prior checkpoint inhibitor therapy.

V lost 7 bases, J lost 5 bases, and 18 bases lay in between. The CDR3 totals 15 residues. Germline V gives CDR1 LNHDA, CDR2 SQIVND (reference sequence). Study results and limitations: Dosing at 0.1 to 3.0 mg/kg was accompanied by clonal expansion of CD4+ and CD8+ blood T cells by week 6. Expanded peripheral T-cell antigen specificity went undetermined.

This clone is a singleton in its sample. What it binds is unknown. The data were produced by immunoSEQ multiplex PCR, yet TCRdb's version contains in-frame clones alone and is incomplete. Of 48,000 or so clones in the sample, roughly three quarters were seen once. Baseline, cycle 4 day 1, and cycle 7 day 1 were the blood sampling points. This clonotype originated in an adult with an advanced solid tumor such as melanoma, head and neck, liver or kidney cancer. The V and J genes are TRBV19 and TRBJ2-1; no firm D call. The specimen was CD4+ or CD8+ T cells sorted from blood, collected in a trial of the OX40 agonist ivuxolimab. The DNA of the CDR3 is TGTGCCAGTACCGCCTTGGGCCCCACAGACAATGAGCAGTTCTTC. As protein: CASTALGPTDNEQFF.